This T cell receptor (beta chain) stems from a study of blood T cell repertoires in COVID-19. The overall study: T cells, B-cell-depleted T cells, or PBMCs provided the cDNA or gDNA that served as material.

Original methodology: Reference gene primers were amplified, and this amplification served to estimate nucleated cell counts. TCRdb's copy holds only in-frame clones and misses some; the assay was immunoSEQ multiplex PCR. V and J calls and clone size follow that table, whereas D and trimming were derived from the DNA. The table records hundreds of thousands of clones, roughly 88% of them present only once. Germline CDR1 is SGHDT and CDR2 is YYEEEE. The CDR3 has 14 amino acids. Between the trimmed V and J ends, which lost 5 bases and 0 bases, there was a span of 12 bases. This clone has more than one count but fewer than ten.

Input material: peripheral blood. The sequence was obtained from a woman between 45 and 60 years old with COVID-19, enrolled during active disease. The rearrangement uses TRBV5-6 and TRBJ2-7, with D perhaps TRBD1 (5 bases). CDR3 nucleotides: TGTGCCAGCAGTTTAACTGACAGCTCCTACGAGCAGTACTTC. Translating it yields CASSLTDSSYEQYF.